Given below is one T cell receptor (beta chain) in context. Trimming pared 2 bases from V and 0 bases from J, leaving 11 bases between. The CDR3 has 15 residues. The germline gives CDR1 MNHEY, CDR2 SVGEGT. The entry originates in a study of blood T cell repertoires in COVID-19. Overall study: Donors in the United States, Italy and Spain gave samples during acute or convalescent COVID-19. From T cells, B-cell-depleted T cells, or PBMCs came the material, which was cDNA or gDNA.

Original handling: Estimated nucleated cell counts came from reference gene primer amplification. Assay used: immunoSEQ multiplex PCR; TCRdb lists only in-frame clones, some missing. D and trimming were read from the DNA, whereas the V and J calls and clone size are those reported in that table. The sample has around 64,000 clones; 87% are singletons. The chain links TRBV6-2 or TRBV6-3 to TRBJ2-7; possible D gene TRBD1, 5 bases. The receptor was derived from a woman aged 80 or over with acute or convalescent COVID-19. The sequencing input was peripheral blood. The CDR3 region has the DNA TGTGCCAGCAGTTACAGTGACAGCAGCTCCTACGAGCAGTACTTC. It encodes CASSYSDSSSYEQYF.